This passage covers 20 T cell receptor beta chains from one sample sequenced in a study of Graves' ophthalmopathy and Graves' hyperthyroidism. Amplification from RNA transcripts yielded the TCR beta CDR3 regions. An initial RT-PCR round employing HTBI primers preceded a second-round multiplex PCR. TCRdb reprocessed the multiplex PCR reads with MiXCR, giving one entry per CDR3 protein. The sample yields a few hundred thousand distinct CDR3 sequences, over 20% seen once. The material sequenced was peripheral blood. The receptor source for this set is a woman aged 18-29 years with stable Graves' hyperthyroidism.

The sample holds many counts of this clonotype. The J gene is TRBJ2-5, the V gene TRBV6-2 or TRBV6-3; 9 bases match TRBD1. The CDR3 sequence is 17 residues long. Germline CDR1 MNHEY, CDR2 SVGEGT. The junction had 15 bases not matched to a gene; V was cut back by 7 bases and J by 3 bases. CDR3: CASTAYIGQGPKETQYF. The CDR3 nucleotides read TGTGCCAGCACAGCGTACATTGGACAGGGGCCAAAAGAGACCCAGTACTTC.

The chain couples TRBV20-1 to TRBJ2-7, with a weak D call TRBD1 (5 bases). The CDR3 has 13 residues. V gave up 1 base and J gave up 2 bases, with 9 bases separating them. In germline, CDR1 is DFQATT, CDR2 SNEGSKA (reference sequence). The chain's CDR3 is CSARAGYTYEQYF. The DNA for the CDR3 is TGCAGTGCTAGAGCAGGGTACACCTACGAGCAGTACTTC.

In its sample, this clonotype was seen once. This sequence joins TRBV18 and TRBJ2-4; D is tentatively TRBD1 or TRBD2 (5 bases each). The CDR3 loop spans 14 amino acids. V lost 4 bases to trimming and J lost 1 base, with 8 bases between them. The germline V gene has CDR1 KGHSH and CDR2 LQKENI. The chain's CDR3 is CASSQRGAKNIQYF. For the CDR3, the DNA is TGTGCCAGCTCACAGAGGGGTGCCAAAAACATTCAGTACTTC.

This clonotype was seen ten or more times. This chain connects TRBV5-1 to TRBJ2-5, with 10 bases lining up with TRBD1. Germline-derived CDR1 and CDR2 are SGHRS and YFSETQ. J gave up 5 bases and V 4 bases, and 11 bases lay outside the gene matches. The CDR3 sequence is 16 residues long. CDR3: CASSTSGTGEWETQYF. The DNA for the CDR3 is TGCGCCAGCAGCACCTCCGGGACAGGGGAGTGGGAGACCCAGTACTTC. The full variable domain, completed using reference TRBV5-1 and TRBJ2-5, is KAGVTQTPRYLIKTRGQQVTLSCSPISGHRSVSWYQQTPGQGLQFLFEYFSETQRNKGNFPGRFSGRQFSNSRSEMNVSTLELGDSALYLCASSTSGTGEWETQYFGPGTRLLVL.

At least ten counts were recorded for this clonotype. The V and J genes are TRBV20-1 and TRBJ2-2, with TRBD2 matching 9 bases. The CDR3 is 16 amino acids. CDR1 and CDR2 (germline): DFQATT, SNEGSKA (reference sequence). V was pared by 1 base and J by 3 bases, with 6 bases of the junction left unmatched. The CDR3 protein is CSARVGGGEDTGELFF. CDR3 nucleotide sequence: TGCAGTGCTAGAGTTGGCGGGGGGGAGGACACCGGGGAGCTGTTTTTT.

The rearrangement links TRBV7-2 to TRBJ2-7; the D gene could be TRBD1 or TRBD2 (6 bases each). The CDR3 is made up of 15 amino acids. Germline CDR1 is SGHTA and CDR2 is FQGNSA. The ends were cut back, 3 bases at V and 4 bases at J, with 16 bases in the middle. This chain's CDR3 is CASSLYGRGGYEQYF. For the CDR3, the DNA is TGTGCCAGCAGCTTGTATGGCAGGGGAGGATACGAGCAGTACTTC. Supplemented by reference TRBV7-2 and TRBJ2-7, the full variable domain reads GAGVSQSPSNKVTEKGKDVELRCDPISGHTALYWYRQSLGQGLEFLIYFQGNSAPDKSGLPSDRFSAERTGGSVSTLTIQRTQQEDSAVYLCASSLYGRGGYEQYFGPGTRLTVT.

About this clonotype itself: This likely comes from a read error, as the CDR3 has no conserved phenylalanine or tryptophan at its end. The chain is built from TRBV11-2 and TRBJ2-7, with unresolved D. Trimming stripped 1 base from V and 1 base from J, with 8 bases between. The CDR3 has 14 residues. From germline, CDR1 is SGHAT and CDR2 FQNNGV. CDR3 region: CASSLGFPSYEQYY. In DNA, the CDR3 is TGTGCCAGCAGCTTAGGATTTCCTTCCTACGAGCAGTACTAC.

V usage is TRBV12-3 or TRBV12-4 and J usage is TRBJ2-2; TRBD2 might be the D (6 bases). With 5 bases removed from V and 4 bases from J, the gap between germline ends came to 11 bases. CDR3 length equals 14 residues. In DNA form, the CDR3 reads TGTGCCAGCAGTCGGGACGGGAGCACCGGGGAGCTGTTTTTT. Amino acids: CASSRDGSTGELFF.

The sample holds many counts of this clonotype. The V call is TRBV28, the J call TRBJ2-7, with 7 bases lining up with TRBD2. The CDR3 is 14 residues long. Germline V CDR1 and CDR2: MDHEN, SYDVKM. V was pared by 3 bases and J by 4 bases, with 6 bases of the junction left unmatched. CDR3 sequence reads: CASSLISGDYEQYF. As DNA, the CDR3 is TGTGCCAGCAGTTTGATCAGCGGGGATTACGAGCAGTACTTC.

This CDR3 reads CAGAGSRRKEQYF. DNA for the CDR3: TGTGCCGGAGCGGGATCCCGAAGAAAGGAGCAGTACTTC. The chain couples TRBV2 to TRBJ2-7; 7 nucleotides line up with TRBD2. The V segment lost 11 bases and the J segment 7 bases; nucleotides outside the gene matches: 14. CDR3 length: 13 residues. Germline V lookup: CDR1 SNHLY, CDR2 FYNNEI.

The chain is built from TRBV12-3 or TRBV12-4 and TRBJ1-1, with 9 bases identical to TRBD1. Trimming removed 4 bases from V and 7 bases from J; junction bases left unmatched: 7. The CDR3 extends over 14 amino acids. CDR3 nucleotide sequence: TGTGCCAGCAGTTGGGGGACAGGGAAGGGTGAAGCTTTCTTT. Encoded protein: CASSWGTGKGEAFF.

At least ten counts were recorded for this clonotype. The V gene is TRBV2, the J gene TRBJ2-5; D perhaps matches TRBD2 (6 bases). Trimming took 10 bases from V and 2 from J, leaving 20 bases between them. The germline V gene has CDR1 SNHLY and CDR2 FYNNEI. The CDR3 is 15 residues long. CDR3 bases: TGTGCCACCGGGCACGGCGGGATGGGTCAAGAGACCCAGTACTTC. Translation: CATGHGGMGQETQYF. Full variable domain (outside the CDR3, taken from reference TRBV2 and TRBJ2-5): EPEVTQTPSHQVTQMGQEVILRCVPISNHLYFYWYRQILGQKVEFLVSFYNNEISEKSEIFDDQFSVERPDGSNFTLKIRSTKLEDSAMYFCATGHGGMGQETQYFGPGTRLLVL.

The rearrangement uses TRBV5-1 and TRBJ2-2; a possible D gene is TRBD2 (6 bases). Germline CDR1 is SGHRS and CDR2 is YFSETQ. The length of the CDR3 is 16 residues. V lost 0 bases to trimming and J lost 4 bases, with 13 bases between them. CDR3 in amino acids: CASSLGTTRTTGELFF. CDR3 nucleotide sequence: TGCGCCAGCAGCTTGGGGACGACTAGGACCACCGGGGAGCTGTTTTTT.

This clonotype showed up many times. The J gene is TRBJ1-2, the V gene TRBV6-1; 7 bases align to TRBD1. Germline V gene lookup returns CDR1 MNHNS and CDR2 SASEGT. There are 15 residues in the CDR3. Trimming at V came to 3 bases and at J to 2 bases, leaving 6 bases not matched to a gene. The CDR3 protein is CASSEPGQRNYGYTF. The DNA of the CDR3 is TGTGCCAGCAGTGAGCCGGGACAGAGAAACTATGGCTACACCTTC.

This clonotype has at least ten counts. The V gene is TRBV6-2 or TRBV6-3, the J gene TRBJ2-7, with 7 bases matching TRBD1. Germline V gene data show CDR1 as MNHEY and CDR2 as SVGEGT. The CDR3 has 14 amino acids. The ends lost 6 bases at V and 4 bases at J; junction bases unmatched: 9. CDR3 region: CASRDPQGRYEQYF. The CDR3, as DNA: TGTGCCAGCAGGGACCCACAGGGGCGGTACGAGCAGTACTTC.

This rearrangement joins TRBV19 to TRBJ1-1; D uncertain. The CDR3 has 14 residues. Trimming removed 3 bases from V and 0 bases from J, with 8 bases in between. Germline assignment: CDR1 LNHDA and CDR2 SQIVND (reference sequence). DNA of the CDR3: TGTGCCAGTAGTATGAACACGATGAACACTGAAGCTTTCTTT. Translation gives CASSMNTMNTEAFF.

This clonotype was detected many times. V is TRBV29-1 and J is TRBJ1-1, with D possibly being TRBD1 (6 bases). Germline V gives CDR1 SQVTM, CDR2 ANQGSEA. V was trimmed by 7 bases and J by 0 bases, leaving 9 bases between them. The length of the CDR3 is 12 residues. In DNA, the CDR3 is TGCAGCGCCGGGACATTGAACACTGAAGCTTTCTTT. It is translated as CSAGTLNTEAFF.

The sample holds many counts of this clonotype. This chain joins TRBV28 and TRBJ2-5; D gene ambiguous. The CDR3 consists of 11 residues. The V end was cut by 3 bases, the J end by 6 bases, with 5 bases between. Germline-derived CDR1 and CDR2 are MDHEN and SYDVKM. DNA for the CDR3: TGTGCCAGCAGTTTGTTCAAGACCCAGTACTTC. Translation: CASSLFKTQYF.

The sample holds many counts of this clonotype. The V call is TRBV4-1, the J call TRBJ2-5; 10 nucleotides agree with TRBD1. CDR1 is MGHRA, CDR2 YSYEKL, per germline. The V gene end was trimmed by 2 bases and the J gene end by 5 bases; junction bases not matched to a gene: 8. The CDR3 is made up of 16 amino acids. The CDR3, as DNA: TGCGCCAGCAGCCAACCCGGGACAGGGGTCCGGGAGACCCAGTACTTC. Translating it yields CASSQPGTGVRETQYF.

This clonotype was detected many times. CDR3 sequence reads: CASSQEGENTEAFF. CDR3 sequence (DNA): TGTGCCAGCAGCCAAGAGGGGGAGAACACTGAAGCTTTCTTT. The rearrangement uses TRBV4-2 and TRBJ1-1, with a weak D call TRBD1 (5 bases). V was pared by 0 bases and J by 1 base, with 6 bases between. CDR1 is LGHNA and CDR2 is YNFKEQ in the germline V gene. CDR3 length: 14 residues.